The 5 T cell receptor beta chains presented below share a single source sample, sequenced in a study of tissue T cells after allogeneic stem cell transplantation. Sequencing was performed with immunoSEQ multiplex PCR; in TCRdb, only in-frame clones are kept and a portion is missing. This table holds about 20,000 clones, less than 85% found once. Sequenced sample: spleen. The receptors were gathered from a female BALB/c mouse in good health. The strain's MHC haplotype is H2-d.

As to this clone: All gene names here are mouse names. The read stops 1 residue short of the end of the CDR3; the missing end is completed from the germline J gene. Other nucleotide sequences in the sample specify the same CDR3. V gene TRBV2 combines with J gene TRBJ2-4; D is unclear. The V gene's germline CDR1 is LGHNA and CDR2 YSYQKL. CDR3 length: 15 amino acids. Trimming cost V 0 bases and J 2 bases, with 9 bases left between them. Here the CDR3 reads CASSQDLHLQNTLYF. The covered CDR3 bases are TGTGCCAGCAGCCAAGATCTCCATCTTCAAAACACCTTGTAC.

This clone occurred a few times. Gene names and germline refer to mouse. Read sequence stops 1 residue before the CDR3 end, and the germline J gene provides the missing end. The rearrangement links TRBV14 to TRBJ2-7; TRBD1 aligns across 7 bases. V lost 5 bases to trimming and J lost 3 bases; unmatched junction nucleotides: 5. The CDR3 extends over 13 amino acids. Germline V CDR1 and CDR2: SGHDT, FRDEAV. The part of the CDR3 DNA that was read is TGTGCCAGCAGCCGAGGGACAGACTATGAACAGTAC. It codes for CASSRGTDYEQY. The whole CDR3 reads CASSRGTDYEQYF.

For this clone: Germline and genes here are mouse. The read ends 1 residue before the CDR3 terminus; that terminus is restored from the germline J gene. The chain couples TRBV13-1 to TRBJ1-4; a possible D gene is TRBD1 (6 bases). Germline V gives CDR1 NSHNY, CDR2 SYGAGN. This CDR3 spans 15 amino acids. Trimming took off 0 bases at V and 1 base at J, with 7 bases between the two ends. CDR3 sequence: CASSDDRDSNERLFF. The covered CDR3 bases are TGTGCCAGCAGTGATGACAGGGATTCCAACGAAAGATTATTT. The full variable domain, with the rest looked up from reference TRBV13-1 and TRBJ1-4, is EAAVTQSPRNKVTVTGGNVTLSCRQTNSHNYMYWYRQDTGHGLRLIHYSYGAGNLRIGDVPDGYKATRTTQEDFFLLLELASPSQTSLYFCASSDDRDSNERLFFGHGTKLSVL.

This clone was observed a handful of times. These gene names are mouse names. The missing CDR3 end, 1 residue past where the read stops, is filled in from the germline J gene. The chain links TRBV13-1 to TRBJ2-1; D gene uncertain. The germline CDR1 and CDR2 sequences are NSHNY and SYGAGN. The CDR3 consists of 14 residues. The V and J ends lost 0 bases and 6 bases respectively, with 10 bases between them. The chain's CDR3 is CASSDAETSAEQFF. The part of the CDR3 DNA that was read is TGTGCCAGCAGTGATGCAGAGACCTCTGCTGAGCAGTTC.

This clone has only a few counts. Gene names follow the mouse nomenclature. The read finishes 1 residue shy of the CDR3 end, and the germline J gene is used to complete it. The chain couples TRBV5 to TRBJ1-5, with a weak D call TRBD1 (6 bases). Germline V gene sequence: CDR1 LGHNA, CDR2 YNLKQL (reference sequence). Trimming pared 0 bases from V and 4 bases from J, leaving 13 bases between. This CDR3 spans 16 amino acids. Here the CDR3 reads CASSQEGGAGNQAPLF. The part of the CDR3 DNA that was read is TGTGCCAGCAGCCAAGAAGGGGGGGCTGGTAACCAGGCTCCGCTT.